A single sample is the source of the 31 T cell receptor beta chains below, sequenced in a study of cytomegalovirus exposure and HLA in healthy donors. PCR employed 60 Vbeta and 13 Jbeta primers. Generated by immunoSEQ multiplex PCR, the TCRdb table keeps only in-frame clones and is missing some. The sample yields under 150,000 clones, about 80% seen once. The material sequenced was PBMCs. These receptors all stem from a human donor in good health.

In its sample, this clone was seen once. The gene calls are TRBV10-1 and TRBJ2-3; D is unresolved. Germline V gene data show CDR1 as WNHNN and CDR2 as SYGVQD (reference sequence). V was pared by 2 bases and J by 7 bases, with 10 bases between. The CDR3 extends over 13 amino acids. CDR3 sequence reads: CASSEDPYNTQYF. CDR3 coding DNA: TGCGCCAGCAGTGAGGATCCGTACAATACGCAGTATTTT.

This clone showed up just a few times. The rearrangement links TRBV28 to TRBJ1-1, with D possibly TRBD1 on 5 matching bases. V dropped 2 bases and J dropped 4 bases, with 11 bases sitting between them. Germline V gene sequence: CDR1 MDHEN, CDR2 SYDVKM. The CDR3 consists of 14 residues. CDR3 nucleotides: TGTGCCAGCAGTTTAGCAGGGCTTCTCACTGAAGCTTTCTTT. It yields the protein CASSLAGLLTEAFF.

This chain uses TRBV10-3 with TRBJ2-7, with D unresolved. The V gene lost 3 bases and the J gene lost 4 bases, with 4 bases spanning the gap. This CDR3 region has 11 residues. Germline lookup yields CDR1 ENHRY and CDR2 SYGVKD. CDR3: CAISDAYEQYF. CDR3 sequence (DNA): TGTGCCATCAGTGACGCGTACGAGCAGTACTTC.

This rearrangement joins TRBV6-1 to TRBJ1-4, with D uncertain. Looked up from germline, CDR1 is MNHNS and CDR2 is SASEGT. Trimming removed 3 bases at V and 10 bases at J, with 12 bases between. The CDR3 has 13 residues. The CDR3 DNA reads as TGTGCCAGCAGTGACCCGGCGGTGGGAAAACTGTTTTTT. Amino acid sequence: CASSDPAVGKLFF.

The CDR3 protein is CASSYRTTSYEQYF. CDR3 nucleotides: TGTGCCAGCAGTTACAGGACAACTTCCTACGAGCAGTACTTC. This chain joins TRBV6-5 and TRBJ2-5; the D gene is possibly TRBD1 (5 bases). The J call may be in error: the DNA end matches TRBJ2-7 better. CDR1 and CDR2 (germline): MNHEY, SVGAGI. The CDR3 spans 14 residues.

J is TRBJ1-5 and V is TRBV6-1; D is undetermined. This CDR3 spans 16 amino acids. Trimming shortened V by 4 bases and J by 2 bases, and 15 bases separated the two germline ends. CDR1 MNHNS and CDR2 SASEGT come from the germline V gene. CDR3 sequence reads: CASSAIPGGGNQPQHF. In nucleotides, the CDR3 is TGTGCCAGCAGTGCGATACCGGGAGGAGGCAATCAGCCCCAGCATTTT.

Comments on this clone: The junction differs from germline at one of its ends, possibly a read error. The chain recombines TRBV7-9 with TRBJ1-4; possibly TRBD1 for D (6 bases). Looked up from germline, CDR1 is SEHNR and CDR2 is FQNEAQ (reference sequence). The CDR3 contains 12 residues. The chain's CDR3 is CASSLGSGHPDF. The CDR3 DNA sequence: TGTGCCAGCAGCTTAGGTTCGGGACACCCGGATTTT.

As regards this clone: The same CDR3 also results from other DNA sequences found in this sample. This chain uses TRBV28 with TRBJ1-2, with 9 nucleotides matching TRBD1. In germline, CDR1 is MDHEN, CDR2 SYDVKM. The CDR3 totals 17 residues. V was clipped by 7 bases and J by 7 bases; unmatched bases: 19. CDR3 loop: CASNWLLGSDRGRGYTF. The CDR3 bases are TGTGCCAGCAATTGGTTGCTGGGGTCGGACAGGGGTCGTGGCTACACCTTC.

This clone was seen only once. The J gene is TRBJ1-3, the V gene TRBV6-1, with D tentatively TRBD1 (5 bases). There are 14 residues in the CDR3. With 6 bases removed from V and 3 bases from J, the gap between germline ends came to 12 bases. Germline assignment: CDR1 MNHNS and CDR2 SASEGT. CDR3 sequence (DNA): TGTGCCAGCAGGGACCGGGACTTTGGAAACACCATATATTTT. Amino acid sequence: CASRDRDFGNTIYF.

This rearrangement joins TRBV6-5 to TRBJ2-1, with TRBD1 matching over 9 bases. Per the germline V gene, CDR1 is MNHEY and CDR2 is SVGAGI. The CDR3 consists of 14 residues. V lost 4 bases, J lost 8 bases, and 6 bases stayed unmatched. The CDR3: CASSSFTGGYEQFF. The CDR3 DNA follows: TGTGCCAGCAGTTCGTTTACAGGGGGCTATGAGCAGTTCTTC.

This chain joins TRBV28 and TRBJ2-7; TRBD1 matches 7 bases. In germline, CDR1 is MDHEN, CDR2 SYDVKM. The CDR3 runs to 12 residues. The ends lost 7 bases at V and 6 bases at J; junction bases unmatched: 6. CDR3 sequence (DNA): TGTGCCAGCACCAGCGACAGGGCCGAGCAGTACTTC. It yields the protein CASTSDRAEQYF. Full variable domain (missing parts from reference TRBV28 and TRBJ2-7): DVKVTQSSRYLVKRTGEKVFLECVQDMDHENMFWYRQDPGLGLRLIYFSYDVKMKEKGDIPEGYSVSREKKERFSLILESASTNQTSMYLCASTSDRAEQYFGPGTRLTVT.

This clone has only a few counts. The chain links TRBV6-6 to TRBJ2-7, with TRBD1 matching over 7 bases. Trimming took 5 bases from V and 5 from J; bases not matched to a gene: 12. This CDR3 is built from 15 residues. Germline V gene lookup returns CDR1 MNHNY and CDR2 SVGAGI (reference sequence). The CDR3 DNA reads as TGTGCCAGCAGTAACCAACAGGGGCATGGCCACGAGCAGTACTTC. It codes for CASSNQQGHGHEQYF.

This clone came up a few times. This chain links TRBV29-1 with TRBJ2-2, with D perhaps TRBD1 (8 bases). With 5 bases removed from V and 4 bases from J, the gap between germline ends came to 20 bases. Germline V gives CDR1 SQVTM, CDR2 ANQGSEA. The CDR3 loop spans 16 amino acids. CDR3 loop: CSVRGGGTGLTGELFF. The CDR3 DNA is TGCAGCGTTAGGGGGGGCGGGACAGGTCTCACCGGGGAGCTGTTTTTT.

This clone was observed a single time. This rearrangement joins TRBV7-9 to TRBJ1-2, with unresolved D. The CDR3 extends over 14 amino acids. Trimming shortened V by 5 bases and J by 2 bases, and 12 bases separated the two germline ends. The germline V gene has CDR1 SEHNR and CDR2 FQNEAQ (reference sequence). The CDR3 DNA sequence: TGTGCCAGCAGCCCTCCGGGTGGAAACTATGGCTACACCTTC. This sequence encodes CASSPPGGNYGYTF.

The CDR3 region has the DNA TGTGCCAGTAGTATAGGACTAGCGGGGCCTTATGAGCAGTTCTTC. This codes for CASSIGLAGPYEQFF. This rearrangement joins TRBV19 to TRBJ2-1; 11 nucleotides line up with TRBD2. The CDR3 has 15 residues. The V and J ends lost 1 base and 8 bases, in that order; junction bases with no gene match: 4. CDR1 is LNHDA and CDR2 is SQIVND in the germline V gene (reference sequence).

The chain carries TRBV2 and TRBJ2-2, with 8 bases that match TRBD2. V gave up 0 bases and J gave up 6 bases; unmatched junction bases: 6. The CDR3 length is 16 residues. Germline V lookup: CDR1 SNHLY, CDR2 FYNNEI. The DNA for the CDR3 is TGTGCCAGCAGTGAAGCGCAGACTAGCGTGGCCGGGGAGCTGTTTTTT. Protein product: CASSEAQTSVAGELFF.

This chain connects TRBV29-1 to TRBJ1-1; 7 bases fit TRBD1. The length of the CDR3 is 13 residues. Losses at the gene ends were 4 bases for V and 1 base for J; bases not matched to a gene: 3. Germline values: CDR1 SQVTM, CDR2 ANQGSEA. The CDR3 region is CSVAGTANTEAFF. The CDR3 nucleotides read TGCAGCGTTGCCGGGACAGCGAACACTGAAGCTTTCTTT.

The chain combines TRBV10-1 with TRBJ2-5; D remains unclear. CDR3 length: 13 amino acids. Germline V gene data show CDR1 as WNHNN and CDR2 as SYGVQD (reference sequence). Trimming cost V 3 bases and J 2 bases, with 7 bases left between them. For the CDR3, the DNA is TGCGCCAGCAGTGATCTTACTCAAGAGACCCAGTACTTC. Amino acid sequence: CASSDLTQETQYF.

The V gene is TRBV4-2, the J gene TRBJ1-3; TRBD1 agrees at 10 bases. Germline CDR1 LGHNA, CDR2 YNFKEQ. After removal of 5 bases from V and 2 bases from J, the junction contained 9 bases not matched to a gene. The CDR3 is 17 amino acids. The CDR3 bases are TGTGCCAGCAGCTTGTTGTGGGACAGGGGACCTGGAAACACCATATATTTT. Its translation is CASSLLWDRGPGNTIYF.

The sample holds one count of this clone. The chain couples TRBV13 to TRBJ2-1; 12 bases align to TRBD2. CDR1 is PRHDT and CDR2 is FYEKMQ in the germline V gene (reference sequence). The CDR3 has 15 amino acids. V lost 1 base to trimming and J lost 9 bases; unmatched junction nucleotides: 4. The CDR3 loop reads CASSLELAGGSEQFF. The CDR3 bases are TGTGCCAGCAGCTTAGAGCTAGCGGGGGGGAGTGAGCAGTTCTTC.

V gene TRBV28 combines with J gene TRBJ2-5; D gene uncertain. The CDR3 is made up of 11 amino acids. V was clipped by 10 bases and J by 4 bases, with 10 bases between them. Germline CDR1 is MDHEN and CDR2 is SYDVKM. CDR3 in DNA: TGTGCCACGCAGACAACAGAGACCCAGTACTTC. This translates into CATQTTETQYF.

This chain joins TRBV7-8 and TRBJ1-2; 9 positions agree with TRBD1. Germline V gene sequence: CDR1 SGHVS, CDR2 FQNEAQ. The length of the CDR3 is 15 residues. The V segment lost 4 bases and the J segment 5 bases; nucleotides outside the gene matches: 8. The CDR3 sequence: CASSSRTGEGYGYTF. The CDR3 DNA reads TGTGCCAGCAGCTCACGGACAGGGGAAGGGTATGGCTACACCTTC.

The chain combines TRBV12-5 with TRBJ2-7; 7 bases line up with TRBD1. CDR1 and CDR2 (germline): LGHNT, FRNRAP. The CDR3 is 14 amino acids. The V segment lost 6 bases and the J segment 3 bases; nucleotides outside the gene matches: 8. In nucleotides, the CDR3 is TGTGCTAGTGGACCGACAGGGATCATCTACGAGCAGTACTTC. It translates to CASGPTGIIYEQYF.

V gene TRBV6-1 combines with J gene TRBJ2-5, with D perhaps matching TRBD2 (5 bases). Per the germline V gene, CDR1 is MNHNS and CDR2 is SASEGT. The CDR3 is 10 residues long. V shed 0 bases and J shed 12 bases, with 5 bases lying between them. CDR3 sequence reads: CASSEAREYF. The DNA for the CDR3 is TGTGCCAGCAGTGAAGCGCGGGAGTACTTC.

The rearrangement uses TRBV5-5 and TRBJ2-5; 9 nucleotides match TRBD2. CDR3 length: 14 amino acids. V shed 5 bases and J 5 bases; nucleotides not matched to a gene: 7. Germline lookup yields CDR1 SGHKS and CDR2 YYEKEE (reference sequence). In nucleotides, the CDR3 is TGTGCCAGCAGAGGAATAGCGGGGGTTGAGACCCAGTACTTC. Its translation: CASRGIAGVETQYF.

The chain employs TRBV28 and TRBJ1-2; 10 bases are a match to TRBD1. V shed 5 bases and J 6 bases; nucleotides not matched to a gene: 3. CDR3 length: 13 residues. The germline gives CDR1 MDHEN, CDR2 SYDVKM. CDR3 bases: TGTGCCAGCAGTCCCGGGACAGGGGATGGCTACACCTTC. It codes for CASSPGTGDGYTF.

The chain is built from TRBV7-2 and TRBJ2-1; D not resolved. The germline V and J ends were trimmed by 5 bases and 9 bases, with 8 bases remaining between them. This CDR3 spans 11 amino acids. Looked up from germline, CDR1 is SGHTA and CDR2 is FQGNSA. In DNA form, the CDR3 reads TGTGCCAGCAGCGTGTATGTTGAGCAGTTCTTC. Its translation is CASSVYVEQFF.

The V and J genes are TRBV15 and TRBJ1-6, with no clear D. Germline lookup yields CDR1 LNHNV and CDR2 YYDKDF (reference sequence). The V gene lost 0 bases and the J gene lost 7 bases, with 13 bases spanning the gap. CDR3 length: 16 residues. CDR3 in DNA: TGTGCCACCAGCAGAGATGTGGGCGACATAAATTCACCCCTCCACTTT. Translation: CATSRDVGDINSPLHF.

The chain joins TRBV5-1 to TRBJ1-4; unclear D gene. Looked up from germline, CDR1 is SGHRS and CDR2 is YFSETQ. CDR3 length: 15 residues. Trimming shortened V by 0 bases and J by 5 bases, and 11 bases separated the two germline ends. CDR3 residues: CASSLGAPLNEKLFF. The CDR3 nucleotides read TGCGCCAGCAGCTTGGGGGCTCCTCTAAATGAAAAACTGTTTTTT.

The V call is TRBV6-6, the J call TRBJ1-2; D not resolved. The CDR3 runs to 14 residues. Looked up from germline, CDR1 is MNHNY and CDR2 is SVGAGI (reference sequence). The germline V and J ends were trimmed by 4 bases and 7 bases, with 16 bases remaining between them. The CDR3 loop reads CASSSSPGFGGYTF. CDR3 nucleotide sequence: TGTGCCAGCAGTTCATCTCCCGGGTTCGGTGGCTACACCTTC.

The J gene is TRBJ1-3, the V gene TRBV9; D is uncertain. The germline V and J ends were trimmed by 4 bases and 0 bases, with 5 bases remaining between them. This CDR3 is built from 13 residues. Germline-derived CDR1 and CDR2 are SGDLS and YYNGEE. CDR3 in amino acids: CASSTVSGNTIYF. The CDR3, as DNA: TGTGCCAGCAGCACGGTCTCTGGAAACACCATATATTTT.